This T cell receptor (beta chain) comes out of a study of OX40 agonist ivuxolimab in advanced cancers. Across the whole study: Melanoma, hepatocellular carcinoma, head and neck or renal cell cancer occurred in dose-escalation patients.

To note about this clone: Antigen specificity is unknown.

Points from the study as a whole: Near-lowest levels of clonal expansion characterized partial responders at 0.1-3.0 mg/kg.

The germline gives CDR1 SGDLS, CDR2 YYNGEE. The V and J ends lost 3 bases and 0 bases respectively, with 13 bases between them. CDR3 length equals 15 residues. Sequenced by immunoSEQ multiplex PCR; TCRdb stores in-frame clones only, minus some. Of about 42,000 clones in the sample, 75% to 90% were seen once. The chain has TRBV9 and TRBJ2-7; tentatively, D is TRBD2 (5 bases). This receptor was taken from an adult with an advanced solid tumor such as melanoma, head and neck, liver or kidney cancer. The starting material was CD4+ or CD8+ T cells sorted from blood, obtained in a trial of the OX40 agonist ivuxolimab. Here the CDR3 reads CASSARWETSYEQYF. DNA for the CDR3: TGTGCCAGCAGCGCCCGGTGGGAGACCTCCTACGAGCAGTACTTC.